The entry that follows covers one T cell receptor beta chain sequence. V lost 5 bases and J 10 bases, leaving 17 bases between the germline ends. The length of the CDR3 is 13 residues. The V gene's germline CDR1 is SQVTM and CDR2 ANQGSEA. Here immunoSEQ multiplex PCR was the method, and the copy in TCRdb shows in-frame clones only, minus some. The sample holds 2 million to 2.5 million clones, 80% to 95% seen once. The data were obtained in a study of shared clonotypes between healthy human individuals. The sequenced material came from naive CD4+ T cells from PBMCs. Subset denoted: CD45RA+ positively selected. This rearrangement joins TRBV29-1 to TRBJ1-4; perhaps TRBD1 as D (5 bases). This receptor was taken from a young man in good health. Some clones in this sample may be carry-over from other donors' samples. CDR3 protein: CSVFPPGKGKLFF. The CDR3 DNA follows: TGCAGCGTTTTTCCCCCAGGGAAGGGAAAACTGTTTTTT.